This passage covers 22 T cell receptor beta chains from one sample sequenced in a study of T cell clonality in common variable immunodeficiency. Profiled with immunoSEQ multiplex PCR; TCRdb holds only in-frame clones, not every one. This sample carries about 47,000 clones and no singletons, and just over 2% goes to the top ten. Sequencing used peripheral blood mononuclear cells. These receptors came from a person aged 18-69 years in good health.

Worth noting for this clone: The read terminates 3 residues ahead of where the CDR3 ends, so the germline J gene completes it. The gene calls are TRBV30 and TRBJ2-3; 7 positions match TRBD1. Germline CDR1 reads GTSNPN; CDR2 reads SVGIG (reference sequence). CDR3 length equals 14 residues. CDR3 sequence: CAWSFGTANQPQYF. CDR3 DNA (partial): TGTGCCTGGAGTTTCGGGACAGCTAATCAGCCG. The complete variable domain, with remaining parts taken from reference TRBV30 and TRBJ2-3, reads SQTIHQWPATLVQPVGSPLSLECTVEGTSNPNLYWYRQAAGRGLQLLFYSVGIGQISSEVPQNLSASRPQDRQFILSSKKLLLSDSGFYLCAWSFGTANQPQYFGPGTRLTVL.

About this clone: The junction departs from germline at one end; a sequencing error may be responsible. The observed sequence ends 3 residues before the CDR3 terminus, with the missing tail filled in from the germline J gene. The chain uses TRBV7-3 and TRBJ2-3, with 10 nucleotides matching TRBD2. Germline CDR1 is SGHTA and CDR2 is FQGTGA. The CDR3 is 15 amino acids. Partial CDR3 DNA: TGTGCTAGCAGCTTAACTAGCGGGGCCGCAGAGACG. It encodes CASSLTSGAAET. The full CDR3 protein reads CASSLTSGAAETQYF. Complete variable domain (other parts from reference TRBV7-3 and TRBJ2-3): GAGVSQTPSNKVTEKGKYVELRCDPISGHTALYWYRQSLGQGPEFLIYFQGTGAADDSGLPNDRFFAVRPEGSVSTLKIQRTERGDSAVYLCASSLTSGAAETQYFGPGTRLTVL.

This clone was counted many times. The CDR3 extends 3 residues past the end of the read, so its final part is completed from the germline J gene. The J gene is TRBJ2-3, the V gene TRBV20-1, with D perhaps matching TRBD1 or TRBD2 (6 bases each). This CDR3 contains 15 residues. Germline values: CDR1 DFQATT, CDR2 SNEGSKA (reference sequence). Trimming pared 5 bases from V and 2 bases from J, leaving 17 bases between. The CDR3 loop reads CSAEGEVRSTDTQYF. The CDR3 bases that were read are TGCAGTGCTGAGGGGGAGGTACGATCCACAGATACG.

Comments on this clone: The CDR3 end lies 3 residues beyond the end of the read and is filled in from the germline J gene. V usage is TRBV10-2 and J usage is TRBJ1-3; 7 nucleotides align to TRBD1. Unmatched junction bases numbered 3, after V lost 5 bases and J lost 5 bases. Germline CDR1 reads WSHSY; CDR2 reads SAAADI. The CDR3 runs to 13 residues. CDR3 bases read: TGCGCCAGCAGTCAGGGGGGTAGAAACACC. Amino acid sequence: CASSQGGRNT. The CDR3 as a whole reads CASSQGGRNTIYF.

This clone was detected only a few times. The CDR3 end is not reached by the read, which stops 3 residues before it; the germline J gene fills it in. V and J are TRBV7-8 and TRBJ2-7, with 8 bases that match TRBD2. With 5 bases clipped from V and 5 bases from J, the junction kept 14 bases outside the gene matches. The length of the CDR3 is 16 residues. Germline V gene lookup returns CDR1 SGHVS and CDR2 FQNEAQ. The CDR3 protein is CASSPTHGSGTHEQYF. The part of the CDR3 DNA that was read is TGTGCCAGCAGCCCAACCCATGGTAGCGGGACCCACGAG.

This clone was found many times. The CDR3 end is not reached by the read, which stops 3 residues before it; the germline J gene fills it in. The V and J genes are TRBV2 and TRBJ2-7; 10 nucleotides agree with TRBD1. Germline trimming cut 3 bases from V and 2 bases from J; bases unmatched to any gene: 1. There are 14 residues in the CDR3. The V gene's germline CDR1 is SNHLY and CDR2 FYNNEI. The covered CDR3 bases are TGTGCCAGCAGTGAGGACAGGGGGGCCTACGAG. Its protein product is CASSEDRGAYE. The CDR3, in full, reads CASSEDRGAYEQYF. The full variable domain, in which reference TRBV2 and TRBJ2-7 provide the parts outside the CDR3, is EPEVTQTPSHQVTQMGQEVILRCVPISNHLYFYWYRQILGQKVEFLVSFYNNEISEKSEIFDDQFSVERPDGSNFTLKIRSTKLEDSAMYFCASSEDRGAYEQYFGPGTRLTVT.

This clone was recorded at least ten times. The DNA ends 3 residues before the CDR3 does, and the rest of the CDR3 is filled in from the germline J gene. This sequence joins TRBV4-1 and TRBJ1-2; D may be TRBD1 (5 bases). The CDR3 is 17 amino acids. Trimming took off 2 bases at V and 0 bases at J, with 16 bases between the two ends. Germline lookup yields CDR1 MGHRA and CDR2 YSYEKL. The CDR3 is CASSQTPSGGANYGYTF. The covered CDR3 bases are TGCGCCAGCAGCCAAACCCCTTCCGGGGGGGCTAACTATGGC.

This clone was seen at least ten times. The read terminates 3 residues before the CDR3 end, so the remaining end is supplied by the germline J gene. The chain combines TRBV11-2 with TRBJ2-7; D gene ambiguous. The V gene's germline CDR1 is SGHAT and CDR2 FQNNGV. The CDR3 has 13 residues. Deletions cut 3 bases from V and 4 bases from J, with 10 bases between. The CDR3 sequence: CASSLGSRYEQYF. The sequenced part of the CDR3 DNA is TGTGCCAGCAGCTTGGGCAGTAGGTACGAG.

Points on this clone: The missing CDR3 end, 3 residues past where the read stops, is filled in from the germline J gene. This chain joins TRBV5-1 and TRBJ1-4; 9 bases are a match to TRBD1. Germline lookup yields CDR1 SGHRS and CDR2 YFSETQ. This CDR3 comprises 18 residues. CDR3 bases read: TGCGCCAGCAGCTCGGACCGGGACAGGGCTTCTGGGGCCAACGTA. It yields the protein CASSSDRDRASGANV. The whole CDR3 sequence is CASSSDRDRASGANVLFF.

This clone was observed a handful of times. Read data end 3 residues before the CDR3 end; the end is taken from the germline J gene. J is TRBJ2-7 and V is TRBV30; no definite D call. From germline, CDR1 is GTSNPN and CDR2 SVGIG (reference sequence). This CDR3 contains 13 residues. Trimming removed 3 bases from V and 0 bases from J, with 9 bases in between. CDR3 DNA, as far as it was read: TGTGCCTGGAGACAAGTGAGCTCCTACGAG. It is translated as CAWRQVSSYE. The entire CDR3 reads CAWRQVSSYEQYF. Drawing the rest from reference TRBV30 and TRBJ2-7, the complete variable domain is SQTIHQWPATLVQPVGSPLSLECTVEGTSNPNLYWYRQAAGRGLQLLFYSVGIGQISSEVPQNLSASRPQDRQFILSSKKLLLSDSGFYLCAWRQVSSYEQYFGPGTRLTVT.

As regards this clone: The read halts 3 residues ahead of the CDR3 end, with the missing end drawn from the germline J gene. The chain uses TRBV7-9 and TRBJ2-3, with D perhaps given as TRBD1 or TRBD2 (5 bases each). Trimming stripped 2 bases from V and 3 bases from J, with 12 bases between. This CDR3 is 15 amino acids long. Germline-derived CDR1 and CDR2 are SEHNR and FQNEAQ (reference sequence). The CDR3 sequence is CASSLRGELTDTQYF. The sequenced part of the CDR3 DNA is TGTGCCAGCAGCTTAAGAGGGGAGCTTACAGATACG.

The table lists this clone with many counts. The CDR3 end lies 3 residues beyond the end of the read and is filled in from the germline J gene. The chain uses TRBV20-1 and TRBJ2-3; 8 bases align to TRBD2. V was pared by 3 bases and J by 4 bases, with 12 bases of the junction left unmatched. Germline V gene data show CDR1 as DFQATT and CDR2 as SNEGSKA (reference sequence). The CDR3 runs 16 residues. CDR3 protein: CSARPTSGRGSDTQYF. The covered CDR3 bases are TGCAGTGCTAGGCCTACTAGCGGCCGAGGGTCAGATACG.

In its sample, this clone was seen many times. The read gets to within 3 residues of the CDR3 end, and the germline J gene fills in the rest. This chain links TRBV7-9 with TRBJ2-7; tentatively, D is TRBD1 (5 bases). Trimming cost V 0 bases and J 4 bases, with 7 bases left between them. Germline V gene sequence: CDR1 SEHNR, CDR2 FQNEAQ (reference sequence). The CDR3 extends over 13 amino acids. This chain's CDR3 is CASSLAGLYEQYF. Incomplete CDR3 DNA: TGTGCCAGCAGCTTAGCGGGGCTTTACGAG.

This clone was detected many times. The CDR3 end is not reached by the read, which stops 3 residues before it; the germline J gene fills it in. The J gene is TRBJ2-7, the V gene TRBV28; 8 bases line up with TRBD2. CDR3 length: 15 amino acids. The V segment lost 8 bases and the J segment 0 bases; nucleotides outside the gene matches: 9. Germline V CDR1 and CDR2: MDHEN, SYDVKM. The CDR3 protein is CASVRGGRSSYEQYF. The CDR3 DNA, read in part, is TGTGCCAGCGTCCGGGGGGGTCGCTCCTCCTACGAG. The entire variable domain, with the rest obtained from reference TRBV28 and TRBJ2-7, is as follows: DVKVTQSSRYLVKRTGEKVFLECVQDMDHENMFWYRQDPGLGLRLIYFSYDVKMKEKGDIPEGYSVSREKKERFSLILESASTNQTSMYLCASVRGGRSSYEQYFGPGTRLTVT.

This clone was observed at least ten times. Read data end 3 residues before the CDR3 end; the end is taken from the germline J gene. J is TRBJ1-4 and V is TRBV7-8; 10 bases are a match to TRBD1. The CDR3 sequence is 15 residues long. Losses at the gene ends were 1 base for V and 8 bases for J; bases not matched to a gene: 4. CDR1 is SGHVS, CDR2 FQNEAQ, per germline. The covered CDR3 bases are TGTGCCAGCAGCTTAGGGGGGACAGGGGAGGAAAAA. Its protein product is CASSLGGTGEEK. Given in full, the CDR3 is CASSLGGTGEEKLFF.

This clone turned up a few times. The read terminates 3 residues before the CDR3 end, so the remaining end is supplied by the germline J gene. The rearrangement links TRBV7-2 to TRBJ1-6; the match to TRBD1 covers 7 bases. Germline trimming cut 6 bases from V and 9 bases from J; bases unmatched to any gene: 11. Germline V gene sequence: CDR1 SGHTA, CDR2 FQGNSA. CDR3 size: 15 residues. CDR3 bases read: TGTGCCAGCAGGGCCGGGACAGAGAGGAGTTCACCC. Protein product: CASRAGTERSSP. The full CDR3 is CASRAGTERSSPLHF.

This clone was seen repeatedly, ten times or more. Sequencing ends 3 residues short of the CDR3 end; the germline J gene provides the rest. V gene TRBV6-4 combines with J gene TRBJ2-2; the match to TRBD1 covers 10 bases. V dropped 0 bases and J dropped 3; count of bases not matched to a gene: 1. Per the germline V gene, CDR1 is MRHNA and CDR2 is SNTAGT. The CDR3 is made up of 16 amino acids. CDR3 residues: CASSDSDRGHTGELFF. The covered CDR3 bases are TGTGCCAGCAGTGACTCCGACAGGGGGCACACCGGGGAG.

The table lists this clone with many counts. The read finishes 3 residues shy of the CDR3 end, and the germline J gene is used to complete it. J is TRBJ1-5 and V is TRBV28; the match to TRBD1 covers 7 bases. The CDR3 consists of 16 residues. The germline gives CDR1 MDHEN, CDR2 SYDVKM. V shed 0 bases, J shed 3 bases, and the junction held 5 bases outside the gene matches. The CDR3 bases that were read are TGTGCCAGCAGTTTATGGGCAGGACAGGTCAATCAGCCC. Amino acid sequence: CASSLWAGQVNQP. The whole CDR3 region reads CASSLWAGQVNQPQHF.

This clone was detected a few times. The read gets to within 3 residues of the CDR3 end, and the germline J gene fills in the rest. The V gene is TRBV5-8, the J gene TRBJ2-5, with 9 positions matching TRBD1. CDR3 length: 15 amino acids. Unmatched junction bases numbered 7, after V lost 4 bases and J lost 3 bases. Looked up from germline, CDR1 is SGHTS and CDR2 is YDEGEE. The CDR3: CASSPGTGFEETQYF. CDR3 bases read: TGTGCCAGCAGCCCTGGGACAGGGTTCGAAGAGACC.

This clone has a count of ten or more. The read is 3 residues too short to cover the CDR3 end, so that end is filled in from the germline J gene. The chain recombines TRBV18 with TRBJ2-7, with 11 bases matching TRBD1. Germline V gene data show CDR1 as KGHSH and CDR2 as LQKENI. The CDR3 consists of 15 residues. The junction had 9 bases not matched to a gene; V was cut back by 8 bases and J by 3 bases. The DNA read from the CDR3 is TGTGCCAGCGGGGTTTCCGGGACAGGGGGCTACGAG. This gives the protein CASGVSGTGGYE. The full-length CDR3 reads as CASGVSGTGGYEQYF.

This clone was observed at least ten times. The CDR3 goes on 3 residues after the read ends, and that part is filled in from the germline J gene. This rearrangement joins TRBV19 to TRBJ1-2; D may be TRBD1 (5 bases). The CDR3 contains 15 residues. The V gene's germline CDR1 is LNHDA and CDR2 SQIVND (reference sequence). V lost 3 bases and J 6 bases, leaving 17 bases between the germline ends. CDR3 DNA (partial): TGTGCCAGTAGTATCGGAAGGGGCGGAGTAAATGGC. It yields the protein CASSIGRGGVNG. In full, the CDR3 reads CASSIGRGGVNGYTF. The full variable domain, in which reference TRBV19 and TRBJ1-2 provide the parts outside the CDR3, is DGGITQSPKYLFRKEGQNVTLSCEQNLNHDAMYWYRQDPGQGLRLIYYSQIVNDFQKGDIAEGYSVSREKKESFPLTVTSAQKNPTAFYLCASSIGRGGVNGYTFGSGTRLTVV.

The sample holds a few counts of this clone. A junction end diverges from the germline sequence, so it may reflect a read error. The read ends 3 residues early relative to the CDR3; the germline J gene fills the gap. V is TRBV7-7 and J is TRBJ2-2; weak D call: TRBD1 (6 bases). Per the germline V gene, CDR1 is SSHAT and CDR2 is FNYEAQ (reference sequence). The CDR3 length is 13 residues. The chain's CDR3 is CASKRGGTGELFF. CDR3 bases read: TGTGCTAGCAAACGAGGGGGCACCGGGGAG.